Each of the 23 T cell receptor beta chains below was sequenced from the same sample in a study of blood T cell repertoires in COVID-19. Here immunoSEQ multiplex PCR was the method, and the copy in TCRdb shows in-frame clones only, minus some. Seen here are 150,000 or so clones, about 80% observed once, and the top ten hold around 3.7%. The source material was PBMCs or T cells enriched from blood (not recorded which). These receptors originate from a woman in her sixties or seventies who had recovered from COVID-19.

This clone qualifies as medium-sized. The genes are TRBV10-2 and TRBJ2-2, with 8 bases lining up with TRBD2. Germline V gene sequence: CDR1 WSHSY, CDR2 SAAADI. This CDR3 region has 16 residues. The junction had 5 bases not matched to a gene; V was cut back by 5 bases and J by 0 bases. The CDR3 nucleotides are TGCGCCAGCAGTTTACTAGCGGTCTCGAACACCGGGGAGCTGTTTTTT. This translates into CASSLLAVSNTGELFF.

The CDR3 sequence: CAISEGGQGQTQYF. The CDR3 DNA is TGTGCCATCAGTGAGGGCGGACAGGGACAGACCCAGTACTTC. The rearrangement uses TRBV10-3 and TRBJ2-5, with TRBD1 identical over 8 bases. CDR3 length: 14 amino acids. V was clipped by 2 bases and J by 6 bases; unmatched bases: 5. The germline V gene has CDR1 ENHRY and CDR2 SYGVKD.

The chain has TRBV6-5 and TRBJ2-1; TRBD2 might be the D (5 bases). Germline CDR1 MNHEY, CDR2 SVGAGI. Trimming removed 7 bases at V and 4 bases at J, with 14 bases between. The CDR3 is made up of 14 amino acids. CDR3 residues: CASKRESTYNEQFF. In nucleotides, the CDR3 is TGTGCCAGCAAAAGGGAGAGTACTTACAATGAGCAGTTCTTC.

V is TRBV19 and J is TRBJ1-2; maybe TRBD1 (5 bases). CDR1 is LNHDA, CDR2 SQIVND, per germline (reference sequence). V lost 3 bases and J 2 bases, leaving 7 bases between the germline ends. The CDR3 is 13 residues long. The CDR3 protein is CASSIPGNYGYTF. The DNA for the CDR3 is TGTGCCAGTAGTATCCCAGGGAACTATGGCTACACCTTC.

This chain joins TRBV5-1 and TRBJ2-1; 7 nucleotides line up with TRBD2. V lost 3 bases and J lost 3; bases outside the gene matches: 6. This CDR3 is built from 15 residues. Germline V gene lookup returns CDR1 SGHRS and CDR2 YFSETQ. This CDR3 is CASSSRDYSYNEQFF. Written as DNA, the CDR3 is TGCGCCAGCAGCTCCCGGGACTATAGCTACAATGAGCAGTTCTTC.

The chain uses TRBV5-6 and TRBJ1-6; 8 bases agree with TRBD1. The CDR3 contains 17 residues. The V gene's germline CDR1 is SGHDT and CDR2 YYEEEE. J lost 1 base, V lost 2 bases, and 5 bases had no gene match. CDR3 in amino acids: CASSLHRTGSYNSPLHF. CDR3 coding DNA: TGTGCCAGCAGCTTACACAGGACAGGGTCCTATAATTCACCCCTCCACTTT.

The CDR3 sequence: CASSLAQGGLSEQFF. The CDR3 bases are TGTGCCAGCAGCTTAGCGCAGGGGGGTTTAAGTGAGCAGTTCTTC. J is TRBJ2-1 and V is TRBV11-2, with D possibly matching TRBD1 (7 bases). V was pared by 1 base and J by 9 bases, with 16 bases between. The CDR3 extends over 15 amino acids. Germline V CDR1 and CDR2: SGHAT, FQNNGV.

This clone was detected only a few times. CDR3 amino acids: CASSSAPGQGDEQYF. In DNA, the CDR3 is TGCGCCAGCAGCTCGGCGCCGGGACAGGGGGACGAGCAGTACTTC. The chain uses TRBV5-1 and TRBJ2-7; 11 bases fit TRBD1. In germline, CDR1 is SGHRS, CDR2 YFSETQ. CDR3 length: 15 amino acids. V lost 3 bases and J lost 5; bases outside the gene matches: 7.

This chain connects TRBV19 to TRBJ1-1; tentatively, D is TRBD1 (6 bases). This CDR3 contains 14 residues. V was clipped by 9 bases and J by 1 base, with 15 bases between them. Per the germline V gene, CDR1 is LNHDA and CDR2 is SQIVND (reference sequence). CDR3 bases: TGTGCCAGCACGGACAGATATAAGAACACTGAAGCTTTCTTT. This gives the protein CASTDRYKNTEAFF.

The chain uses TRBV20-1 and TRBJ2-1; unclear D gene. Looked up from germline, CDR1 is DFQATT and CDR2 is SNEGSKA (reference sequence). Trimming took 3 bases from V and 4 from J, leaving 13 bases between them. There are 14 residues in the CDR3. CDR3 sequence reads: CSASLRVRYNEQFF. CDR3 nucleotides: TGCAGTGCTAGTTTACGGGTTAGGTACAATGAGCAGTTCTTC.

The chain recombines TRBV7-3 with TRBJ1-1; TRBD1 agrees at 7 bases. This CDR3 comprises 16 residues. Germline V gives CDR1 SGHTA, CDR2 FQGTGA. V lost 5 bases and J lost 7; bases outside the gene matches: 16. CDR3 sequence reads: CASSPDLTGDPLEAFF. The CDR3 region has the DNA TGTGCCAGCAGCCCCGACCTCACAGGGGACCCGCTTGAAGCTTTCTTT.

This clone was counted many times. The CDR3 loop reads CASSTRGGYTF. The CDR3 DNA reads as TGTGCCAGCAGCACCAGGGGTGGCTACACCTTC. This chain links TRBV7-2 with TRBJ1-2; D may be TRBD1 (6 bases). Germline lookup yields CDR1 SGHTA and CDR2 FQGNSA. With 5 bases removed from V and 7 bases from J, the gap between germline ends came to 8 bases. This CDR3 is 11 amino acids long.

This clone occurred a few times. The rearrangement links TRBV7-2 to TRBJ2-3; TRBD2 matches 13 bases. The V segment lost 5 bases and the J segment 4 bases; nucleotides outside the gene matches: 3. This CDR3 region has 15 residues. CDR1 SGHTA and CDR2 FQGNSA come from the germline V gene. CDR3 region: CASSITSGGADTQYF. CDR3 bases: TGTGCCAGCAGCATAACTAGCGGGGGGGCAGATACGCAGTATTTT.

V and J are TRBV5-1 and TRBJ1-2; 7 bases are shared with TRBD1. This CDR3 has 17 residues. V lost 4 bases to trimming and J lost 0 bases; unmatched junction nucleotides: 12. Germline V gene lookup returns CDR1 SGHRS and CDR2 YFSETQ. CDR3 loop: CASSPGTAKESNYGYTF. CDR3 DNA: TGCGCCAGCAGCCCAGGGACAGCCAAAGAATCTAACTATGGCTACACCTTC.

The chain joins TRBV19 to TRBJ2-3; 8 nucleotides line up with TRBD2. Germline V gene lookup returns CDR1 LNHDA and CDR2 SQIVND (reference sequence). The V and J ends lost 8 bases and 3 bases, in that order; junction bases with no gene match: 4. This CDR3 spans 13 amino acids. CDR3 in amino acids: CASSKRGTDTQYF. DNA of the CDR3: TGTGCCAGTTCTAAGCGGGGGACAGATACGCAGTATTTT.

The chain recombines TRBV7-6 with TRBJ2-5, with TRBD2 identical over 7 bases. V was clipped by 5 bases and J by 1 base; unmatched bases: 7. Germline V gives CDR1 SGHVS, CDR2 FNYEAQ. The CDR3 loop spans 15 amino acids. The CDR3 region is CASSPRTGGQETQYF. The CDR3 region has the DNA TGTGCCAGCAGCCCTCGGACGGGGGGCCAAGAGACCCAGTACTTC. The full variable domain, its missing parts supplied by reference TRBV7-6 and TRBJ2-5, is GAGVSQSPRYKVTKRGQDVALRCDPISGHVSLYWYRQALGQGPEFLTYFNYEAQQDKSGLPNDRFSAERPEGSISTLTIQRTEQRDSAMYRCASSPRTGGQETQYFGPGTRLLVL.

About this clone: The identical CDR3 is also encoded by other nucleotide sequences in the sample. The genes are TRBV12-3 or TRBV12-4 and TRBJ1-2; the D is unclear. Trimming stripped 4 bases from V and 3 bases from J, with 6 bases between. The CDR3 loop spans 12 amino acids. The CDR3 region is CASSSGDYGYTF. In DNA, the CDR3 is TGTGCCAGCAGTTCCGGAGACTATGGCTACACCTTC.

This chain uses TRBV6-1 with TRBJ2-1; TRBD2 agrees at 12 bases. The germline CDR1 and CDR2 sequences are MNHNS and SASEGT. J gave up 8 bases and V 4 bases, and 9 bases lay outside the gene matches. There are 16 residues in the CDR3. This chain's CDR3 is CASSALTSGGGDEQFF. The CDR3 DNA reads TGTGCCAGCAGTGCTCTGACTAGCGGGGGAGGGGATGAGCAGTTCTTC.

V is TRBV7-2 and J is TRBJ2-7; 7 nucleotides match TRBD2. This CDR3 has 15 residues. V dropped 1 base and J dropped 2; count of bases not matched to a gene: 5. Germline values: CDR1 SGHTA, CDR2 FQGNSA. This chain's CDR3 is CASSLDSGDAYEQYF. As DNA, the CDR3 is TGTGCCAGCAGCTTAGACAGCGGGGACGCCTACGAGCAGTACTTC.

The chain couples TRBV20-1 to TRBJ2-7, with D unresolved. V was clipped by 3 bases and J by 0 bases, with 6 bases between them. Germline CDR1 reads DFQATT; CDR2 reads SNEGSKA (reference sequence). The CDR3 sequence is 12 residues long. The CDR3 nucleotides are TGCAGTGCTAGTCCTACCTCCTACGAGCAGTACTTC. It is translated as CSASPTSYEQYF.

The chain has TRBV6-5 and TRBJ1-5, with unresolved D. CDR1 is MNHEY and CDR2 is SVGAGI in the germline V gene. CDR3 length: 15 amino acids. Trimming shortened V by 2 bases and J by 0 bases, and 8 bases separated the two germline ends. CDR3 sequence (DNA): TGTGCCAGCAGTTACAATCAAAATAGCAATCAGCCCCAGCATTTT. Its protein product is CASSYNQNSNQPQHF.

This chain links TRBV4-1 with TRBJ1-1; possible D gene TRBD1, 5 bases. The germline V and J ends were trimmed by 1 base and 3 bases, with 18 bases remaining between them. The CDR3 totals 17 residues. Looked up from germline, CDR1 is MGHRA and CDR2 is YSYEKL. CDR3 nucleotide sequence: TGCGCCAGCAGCCAAGTTAAGGAAAGGGGCAGTGACACTGAAGCTTTCTTT. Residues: CASSQVKERGSDTEAFF.

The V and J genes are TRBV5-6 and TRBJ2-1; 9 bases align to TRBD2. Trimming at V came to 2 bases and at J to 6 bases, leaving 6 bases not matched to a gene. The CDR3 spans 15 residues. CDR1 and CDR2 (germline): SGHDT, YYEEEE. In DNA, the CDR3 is TGTGCCAGCAGCTTTTGGCGGGGGGGTTTCAATGAGCAGTTCTTC. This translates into CASSFWRGGFNEQFF.